The subject of this entry is one T cell receptor (beta chain). Its antigen is as yet unknown. The data are from a study of identical twins. The study, taken as a whole, reports: Reduced insertions were recorded for abundant cord blood beta clonotypes, with no such pattern in memory repertoires. Shared out-of-frame alpha sequences (those common to twins) showed excess low generation probability.

Everyone who donated was a healthy Caucasian. This CDR3 contains 15 residues. Germline assignment: CDR1 SGHTA and CDR2 FQGNSA. V lost 4 bases and J 0 bases, leaving 10 bases between the germline ends. TCRdb re-analysed the 5' RACE reads in MiXCR, keeping a single row per CDR3 protein. The sample lists some 260,000 distinct CDR3 sequences; 11% to 15% were seen once. This receptor was taken from a woman between 18 and 30 years old in good health. Sample: memory (CD45RO+) T cells sorted from blood. The genes are TRBV7-2 and TRBJ2-1, with a weak D call TRBD2 (5 bases). The CDR3 coding sequence is TGTGCCAGCAGCTCGGGGTCGAGCTCCTACAATGAGCAGTTCTTC. This gives the protein CASSSGSSSYNEQFF.